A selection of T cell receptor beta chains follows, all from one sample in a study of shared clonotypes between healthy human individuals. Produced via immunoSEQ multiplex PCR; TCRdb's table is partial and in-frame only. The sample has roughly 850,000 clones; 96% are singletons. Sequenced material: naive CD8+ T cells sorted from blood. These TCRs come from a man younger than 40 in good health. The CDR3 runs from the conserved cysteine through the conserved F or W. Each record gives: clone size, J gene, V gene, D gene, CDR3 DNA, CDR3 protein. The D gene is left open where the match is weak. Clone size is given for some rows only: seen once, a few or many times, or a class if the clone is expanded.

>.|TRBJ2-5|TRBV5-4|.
TGTGCCAGCAGCTTGTCGGAACAAGAGACCCAGTACTTC
CASSLSEQETQYF
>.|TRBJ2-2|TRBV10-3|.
TGTGCCATCAGTGAGTCGAGGGCCACGGGCACCGGGGAGCTGTTTTTT
CAISESRATGTGELFF
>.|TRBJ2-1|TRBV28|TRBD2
TGTGCCAGTTCAGAACCCTGGACTAGCGGGAGTCTTGAGCAGTTCTTC
CASSEPWTSGSLEQFF
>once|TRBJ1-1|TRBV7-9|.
TGTGCCAGCAGCTCGACAGTCTACTTGAACACTGAAGCTTTCTTT
CASSSTVYLNTEAFF
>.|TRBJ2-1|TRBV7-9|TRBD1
TGTGCCAGCAGCTGGGGACAGGGGACCTACAATGAGCAGTTCTTC
CASSWGQGTYNEQFF
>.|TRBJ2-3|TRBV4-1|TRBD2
TGCGCCAGCAGCCAAGGGGGACTAGCGGGAGAAGATACGCAGTATTTT
CASSQGGLAGEDTQYF
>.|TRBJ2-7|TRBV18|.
TGTGCCAGCTCACCTGATACCTACGAGCAGTACTTC
CASSPDTYEQYF
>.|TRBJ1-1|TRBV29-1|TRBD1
TGCAGCGTTGAAGCCATGGACAGGGGAGGCACTGAAGCTTTCTTT
CSVEAMDRGGTEAFF
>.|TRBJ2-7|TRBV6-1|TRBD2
TGTGCCAGCAGTGAAACTCTTGCGGCTAGCGGGAGTCAGTACTTC
CASSETLAASGSQYF
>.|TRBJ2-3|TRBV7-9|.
TGTGCCAGCAGCTTAGCCGGGAGAGATACGCAGTATTTT
CASSLAGRDTQYF
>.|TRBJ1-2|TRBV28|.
TGTGCCACCAGAGGGGCTAACTATGGCTACACCTTC
CATRGANYGYTF
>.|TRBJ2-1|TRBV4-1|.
TGCGCCAGCAGCCAAGATCTCGAGCAGTTCTTC
CASSQDLEQFF
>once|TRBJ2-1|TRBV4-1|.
TGCGCCAGCAGCCAAAGAACATATGAGCAGTTCTTC
CASSQRTYEQFF
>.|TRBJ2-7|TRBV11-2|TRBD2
TGTGCCAGCAGCTGGACTAGCGGACCAGCCTACGAGCAGTACTTC
CASSWTSGPAYEQYF
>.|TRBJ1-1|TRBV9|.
TGTGCCAGCAGCGGAGGGAGTCTCATGAACACTGAAGCTTTCTTT
CASSGGSLMNTEAFF
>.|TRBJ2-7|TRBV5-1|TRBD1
TGCGCCAGCAGCTCGGGCGACAGGGGGCCTTACGAGCAGTACTTC
CASSSGDRGPYEQYF
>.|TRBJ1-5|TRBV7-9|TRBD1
TGTGCCAGCAGCGGCGGACAGGTTAATCAGCCCCAGCATTTT
CASSGGQVNQPQHF
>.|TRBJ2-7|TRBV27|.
TGTGCCAGCAGTTCTGTAAGCGGCACTTACTACGAGCAGTACTTC
CASSSVSGTYYEQYF
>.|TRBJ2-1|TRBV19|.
TGTGCCAGTAGTATCAGGGGACCTTACAATGAGCAGTTCTTC
CASSIRGPYNEQFF
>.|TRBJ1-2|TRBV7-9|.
TGTGCCAGCAGCGCGTTACAGGGTAATGGCTACACCTTC
CASSALQGNGYTF
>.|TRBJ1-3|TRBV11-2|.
TGTGCCAGCAGCGTCGCCGGGGGCCCTAGTACCCAACGGAACACCATATATTTT
CASSVAGGPSTQRNTIYF
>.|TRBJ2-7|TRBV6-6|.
TGTGCCAGCAGTTATCAGGCAGTCCACGAGCAGTACTTC
CASSYQAVHEQYF
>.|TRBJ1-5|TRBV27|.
TGTGCCAGCAGTCCTTACCCAGCTAGGCCCCAGCATTTT
CASSPYPARPQHF
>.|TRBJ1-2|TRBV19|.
TGTGCCAGTAGTGTGCAGGGGACCGCTAACTATGGCTACACCTTC
CASSVQGTANYGYTF
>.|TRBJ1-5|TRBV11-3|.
TGTGCCAGCAGCTTATTGACGCGGTCGAGTTGCAATCAGCCCCAGCATTTT
CASSLLTRSSCNQPQHF
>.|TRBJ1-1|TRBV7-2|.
TGTGCCAGCAGCCCACCGACAGGAGAAAACACTGAAGCTTTCTTT
CASSPPTGENTEAFF
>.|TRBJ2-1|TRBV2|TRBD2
TGTGCCAGCAGTCTCGGACCCGGGACTAGCGGGAGAGATTCAGTGGATGAGCAGTTCTTC
CASSLGPGTSGRDSVDEQFF
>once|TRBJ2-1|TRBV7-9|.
TGTGCCAGCAGCTTAGGTTTAGGGGTAGACAATGAGCAGTTCTTC
CASSLGLGVDNEQFF
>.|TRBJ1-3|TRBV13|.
TGTGCCAGCAGCGAGACGGTAAACACCATATATTTT
CASSETVNTIYF
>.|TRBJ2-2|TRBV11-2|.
TGTGCCAGCAGCTCAACCCAGGGACTTTCCGTCACCGGGGAGCTGTTTTTT
CASSSTQGLSVTGELFF
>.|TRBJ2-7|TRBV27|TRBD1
TGTGCCAGCAACGACCGGGACAGGGCCTCCTACGAGCAGTACTTC
CASNDRDRASYEQYF